The rows below give T cell receptor beta chains drawn from one sample of a study of blood T cell repertoires in COVID-19. Clones were read by immunoSEQ multiplex PCR, and TCRdb kept only the in-frame ones, dropping some. Of 200,000 or so clones detected, more than 80% appear once; the ten largest clones hold over 3%. Sequencing was carried out using PBMCs or T cells enriched from blood (not recorded which). These TCRs come from a woman aged 18-29 years in a cohort exposed to, infected with or recovered from COVID-19 (not recorded which). CDR3s include the opening cysteine and the closing phenylalanine or tryptophan. The order of the fields is clone size, D gene, V gene, J gene, CDR3 DNA, CDR3 protein. D genes are given only for firm matches. Clone size appears in some rows only: once, few, many, or a class for an expanded clone.

abundance: -; d_gene: TRBD1; v_gene: TRBV9; j_gene: TRBJ1-1; CDR3nt: TGTGCCAGCAGCGTTGGACAGGGTGGCACTGAAGCTTTCTTT; CDR3aa: CASSVGQGGTEAFF
abundance: -; d_gene: TRBD2; v_gene: TRBV30; j_gene: TRBJ2-5; CDR3nt: TGTGCCTGGGGCGGAGGACTAGCGGCTCAAGAGACCCAGTACTTC; CDR3aa: CAWGGGLAAQETQYF
abundance: -; d_gene: -; v_gene: TRBV5-1; j_gene: TRBJ1-1; CDR3nt: TGCGCCAGCAGCTTGGCCAGTGGGCTCTTGAACACTGAAGCTTTCTTT; CDR3aa: CASSLASGLLNTEAFF
abundance: -; d_gene: -; v_gene: TRBV5-6; j_gene: TRBJ2-3; CDR3nt: TGTGCCAGCAGCTTACTCACAGATACGCAGTATTTT; CDR3aa: CASSLLTDTQYF
abundance: -; d_gene: TRBD1; v_gene: TRBV19; j_gene: TRBJ2-1; CDR3nt: TGTGCCAGTAGTATAACACGGACAGGGCGCACCTACAATGAGCAGTTCTTC; CDR3aa: CASSITRTGRTYNEQFF
abundance: -; d_gene: TRBD2; v_gene: TRBV3-1/TRBV3-2; j_gene: TRBJ2-3; CDR3nt: TGTGCCAGCAGTCCGCTTTGGGAGGGCCGCGCAGATACGCAGTATTTT; CDR3aa: CASSPLWEGRADTQYF
abundance: -; d_gene: -; v_gene: TRBV9; j_gene: TRBJ2-5; CDR3nt: TGTGCCAGCAGTCCCTATTGGGGGGGGGCGAAGACCCAGTACTTC; CDR3aa: CASSPYWGGAKTQYF
abundance: -; d_gene: TRBD1; v_gene: TRBV5-1; j_gene: TRBJ1-4; CDR3nt: TGCGCCAGCAGCCGTGGGACAGGGGCAACTAATGAAAAACTGTTTTTT; CDR3aa: CASSRGTGATNEKLFF
abundance: -; d_gene: -; v_gene: TRBV21-1; j_gene: TRBJ1-1; CDR3nt: TGTGCCAGCAGCGGTAGACAGGTACTGATGAACACTGAAGCTTTCTTT; CDR3aa: CASSGRQVLMNTEAFF
abundance: -; d_gene: TRBD1; v_gene: TRBV27; j_gene: TRBJ1-2; CDR3nt: TGTGCCAGCAGATCCGGGACAGGGGTCGTCTATGGCTACACCTTC; CDR3aa: CASRSGTGVVYGYTF
abundance: once; d_gene: -; v_gene: TRBV28; j_gene: TRBJ1-4; CDR3nt: TGTGCCAGCAGCCCGGGAGGGGTAAGACTGTTTTTT; CDR3aa: CASSPGGVRLFF
abundance: -; d_gene: -; v_gene: TRBV14; j_gene: TRBJ1-1; CDR3nt: TGTGCCAGCAGCCTGGATGAGTCAGGTTTGGACACTGAAGCTTTCTTT; CDR3aa: CASSLDESGLDTEAFF
abundance: -; d_gene: TRBD1; v_gene: TRBV3-1/TRBV3-2; j_gene: TRBJ1-2; CDR3nt: TGTGCCAGCAGCCAAGATGTGGGCGAACAGGGGGCCCGGGGCTACACCTTC; CDR3aa: CASSQDVGEQGARGYTF
abundance: -; d_gene: TRBD2; v_gene: TRBV7-3; j_gene: TRBJ2-1; CDR3nt: TGTGCCAGCAGCCGCGGGACTAGCGTACAAAATGAGCAGTTCTTC; CDR3aa: CASSRGTSVQNEQFF
abundance: -; d_gene: -; v_gene: TRBV9; j_gene: TRBJ2-1; CDR3nt: TGTGCCAGCAGCCCAACCCCAGAACCCTACAATGAGCAGTTCTTC; CDR3aa: CASSPTPEPYNEQFF
abundance: -; d_gene: TRBD2; v_gene: TRBV30; j_gene: TRBJ2-3; CDR3nt: TGTGCCCGCGGGGGTTCTAGCACAGATACGCAGTATTTT; CDR3aa: CARGGSSTDTQYF
abundance: -; d_gene: -; v_gene: TRBV5-1; j_gene: TRBJ2-5; CDR3nt: TGCGCCAGCAGCTTGGATAGCAGGGAAGAGACCCAGTACTTC; CDR3aa: CASSLDSREETQYF